Relative to its sample, the clone carrying this T cell receptor (beta chain) is medium-sized. This sample was included in a study of spatial heterogeneity in lung cancer. The V end was cut by 2 bases, the J end by 5 bases, with 10 bases between. This CDR3 has 13 residues. Germline CDR1 and CDR2: SGHRS and YFSETQ. This sample's time point: sample taken at primary tumor resection. Sequencing of whole RNA from tumor, nontumor lung or frozen PBMC involved no sorting. MiXCR was run by TCRdb on the 5' RACE reads, yielding one entry per CDR3 protein. In the table there are 5,500 to 7,500 distinct CDR3 sequences, about 3.9% of which are singletons.

This receptor was obtained from a female donor with early-stage non-small cell lung cancer. The rearrangement links TRBV5-1 to TRBJ1-1; possibly TRBD1 for D (6 bases). The sample consisted of normal lung tissue next to the tumor, taken at surgery. The CDR3 loop is CASSFGGATEAFF. The CDR3 bases are TGCGCCAGCAGCTTTGGGGGGGCGACTGAAGCTTTCTTT.